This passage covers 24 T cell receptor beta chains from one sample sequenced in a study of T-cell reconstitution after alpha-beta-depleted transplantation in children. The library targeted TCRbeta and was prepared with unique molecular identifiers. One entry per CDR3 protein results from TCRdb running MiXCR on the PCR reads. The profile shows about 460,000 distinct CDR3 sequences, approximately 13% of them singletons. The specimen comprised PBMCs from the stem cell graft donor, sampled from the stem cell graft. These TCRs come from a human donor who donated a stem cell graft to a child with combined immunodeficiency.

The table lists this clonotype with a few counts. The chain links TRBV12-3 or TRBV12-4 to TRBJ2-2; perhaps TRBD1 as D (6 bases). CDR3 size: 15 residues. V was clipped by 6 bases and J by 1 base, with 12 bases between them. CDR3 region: CASSPGHQNTGELFF. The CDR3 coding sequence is TGTGCCAGCAGCCCGGGACACCAGAACACCGGGGAGCTGTTTTTT.

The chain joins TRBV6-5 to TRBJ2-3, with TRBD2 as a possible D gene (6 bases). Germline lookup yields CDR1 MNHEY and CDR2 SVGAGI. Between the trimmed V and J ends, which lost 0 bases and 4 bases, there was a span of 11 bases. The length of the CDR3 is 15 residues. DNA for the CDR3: TGTGCCAGCAGTTACTCGGGGGGAAAGGCAGATACGCAGTATTTT. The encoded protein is CASSYSGGKADTQYF.

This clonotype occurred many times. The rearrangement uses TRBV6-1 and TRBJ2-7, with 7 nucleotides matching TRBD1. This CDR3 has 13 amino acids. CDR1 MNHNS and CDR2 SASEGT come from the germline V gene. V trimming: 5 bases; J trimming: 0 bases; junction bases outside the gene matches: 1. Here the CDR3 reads CASSRTGSYEQYF. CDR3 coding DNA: TGTGCCAGCAGTCGGACAGGCTCCTACGAGCAGTACTTC.

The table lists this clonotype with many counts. DNA of the CDR3: TGCGCCAGCAGCTACGACAGTGAGACCCAGTACTTC. Translating it yields CASSYDSETQYF. This chain joins TRBV5-1 and TRBJ2-5; tentative D call: TRBD1 (5 bases). Trimming removed 3 bases from V and 5 bases from J, with 8 bases in between. The CDR3 has 12 amino acids. Germline-derived CDR1 and CDR2 are SGHRS and YFSETQ.

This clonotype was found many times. The CDR3 nucleotides are TGTGCCACCAGTGACCCAAACAATGAGCAGTTCTTC. It translates to CATSDPNNEQFF. V is TRBV24-1 and J is TRBJ2-1, with D unclear. Germline V CDR1 and CDR2: KGHDR, SFDVKD. With 4 bases removed from V and 5 bases from J, the gap between germline ends came to 5 bases. The CDR3 has 12 amino acids.

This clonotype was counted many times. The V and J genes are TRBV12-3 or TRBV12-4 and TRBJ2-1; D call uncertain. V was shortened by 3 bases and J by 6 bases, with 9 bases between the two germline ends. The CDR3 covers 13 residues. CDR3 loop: CASSFLEVNEQFF. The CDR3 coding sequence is TGTGCCAGCAGTTTTCTGGAAGTCAATGAGCAGTTCTTC.

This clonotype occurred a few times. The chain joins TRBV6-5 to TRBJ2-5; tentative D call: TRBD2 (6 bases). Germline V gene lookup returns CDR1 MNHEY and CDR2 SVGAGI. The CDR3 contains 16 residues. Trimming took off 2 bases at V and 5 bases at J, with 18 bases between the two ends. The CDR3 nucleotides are TGTGCCAGCAGTTACGGGGACTTGGTTATCAGTGAGACCCAGTACTTC. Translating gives CASSYGDLVISETQYF.

CDR3 DNA sequence: TGTGCCAGCAGTTTAGGGATGGGACATTACGAGCAGTACTTC. Amino acids: CASSLGMGHYEQYF. The chain combines TRBV12-3 or TRBV12-4 with TRBJ2-7; D possibly corresponds to TRBD1 (6 bases). The CDR3 loop spans 14 amino acids. The V gene lost 1 base and the J gene lost 4 bases, with 11 bases spanning the gap.

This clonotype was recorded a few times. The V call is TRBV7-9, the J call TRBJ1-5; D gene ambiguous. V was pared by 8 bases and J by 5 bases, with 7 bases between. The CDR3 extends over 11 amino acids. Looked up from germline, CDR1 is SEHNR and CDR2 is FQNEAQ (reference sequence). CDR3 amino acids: CASGGDQPQHF. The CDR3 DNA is TGTGCCAGCGGCGGGGATCAGCCCCAGCATTTT.

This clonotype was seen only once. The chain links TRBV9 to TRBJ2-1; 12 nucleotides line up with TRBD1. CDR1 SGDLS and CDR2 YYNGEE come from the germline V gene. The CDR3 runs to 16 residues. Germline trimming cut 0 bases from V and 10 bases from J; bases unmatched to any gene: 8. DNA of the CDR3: TGTGCCAGCAGCGTAGAAGGGACAGGGGGCATTAGAGAGCAGTTCTTC. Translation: CASSVEGTGGIREQFF.

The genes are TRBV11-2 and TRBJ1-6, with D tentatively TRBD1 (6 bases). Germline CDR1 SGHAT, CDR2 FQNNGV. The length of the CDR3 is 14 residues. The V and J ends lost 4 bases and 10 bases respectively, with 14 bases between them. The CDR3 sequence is CASSSGQFFSPLHF. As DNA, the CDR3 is TGTGCCAGCAGCTCAGGACAGTTCTTCTCACCCCTCCACTTT.

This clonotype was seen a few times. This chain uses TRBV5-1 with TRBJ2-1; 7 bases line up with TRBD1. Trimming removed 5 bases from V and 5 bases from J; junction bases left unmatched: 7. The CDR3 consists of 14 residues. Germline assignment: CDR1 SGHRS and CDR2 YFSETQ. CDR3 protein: CASSNRGVDNEQFF. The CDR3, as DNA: TGCGCCAGCAGTAACAGGGGTGTCGACAATGAGCAGTTCTTC. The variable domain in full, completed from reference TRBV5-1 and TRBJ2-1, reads KAGVTQTPRYLIKTRGQQVTLSCSPISGHRSVSWYQQTPGQGLQFLFEYFSETQRNKGNFPGRFSGRQFSNSRSEMNVSTLELGDSALYLCASSNRGVDNEQFFGPGTRLTVL.

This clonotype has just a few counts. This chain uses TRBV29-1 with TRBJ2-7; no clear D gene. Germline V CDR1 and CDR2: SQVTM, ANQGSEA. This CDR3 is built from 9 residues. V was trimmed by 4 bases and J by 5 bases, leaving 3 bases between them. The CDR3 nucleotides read TGCAGCGTTGCTCACGAGCAGTACTTC. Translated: CSVAHEQYF.

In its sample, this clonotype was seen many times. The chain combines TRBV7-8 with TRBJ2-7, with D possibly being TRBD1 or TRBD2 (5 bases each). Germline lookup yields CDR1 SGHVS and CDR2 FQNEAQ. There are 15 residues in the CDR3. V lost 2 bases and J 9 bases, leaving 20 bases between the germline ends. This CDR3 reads CASSLLGDPSVAQYF. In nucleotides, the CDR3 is TGTGCCAGCAGCTTATTAGGGGACCCGTCGGTAGCGCAGTACTTC.

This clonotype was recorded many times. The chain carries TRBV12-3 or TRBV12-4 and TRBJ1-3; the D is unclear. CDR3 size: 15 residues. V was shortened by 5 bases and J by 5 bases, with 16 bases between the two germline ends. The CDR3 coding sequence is TGTGCCAGCAGTCCCCTGGAGGCAGGCCGAAACACCATATATTTT. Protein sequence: CASSPLEAGRNTIYF.

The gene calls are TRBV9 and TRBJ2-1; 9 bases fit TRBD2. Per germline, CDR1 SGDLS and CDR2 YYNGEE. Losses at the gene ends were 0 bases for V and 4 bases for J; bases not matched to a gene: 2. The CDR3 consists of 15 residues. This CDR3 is CASSVESGGYNEQFF. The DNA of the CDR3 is TGTGCCAGCAGCGTAGAAAGCGGGGGGTACAATGAGCAGTTCTTC.

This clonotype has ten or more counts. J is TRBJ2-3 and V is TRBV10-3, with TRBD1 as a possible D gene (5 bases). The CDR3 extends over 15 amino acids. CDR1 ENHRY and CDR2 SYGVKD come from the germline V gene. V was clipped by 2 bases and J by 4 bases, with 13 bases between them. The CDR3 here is CAISEPIIGADTQYF. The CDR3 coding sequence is TGTGCCATCAGTGAGCCGATTATAGGGGCAGATACGCAGTATTTT.

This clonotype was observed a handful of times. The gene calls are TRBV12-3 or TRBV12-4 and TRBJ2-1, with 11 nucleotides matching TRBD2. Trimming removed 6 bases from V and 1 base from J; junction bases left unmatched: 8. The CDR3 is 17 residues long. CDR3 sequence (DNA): TGTGCCAGCAGCAAACTGCTAGCGGGAGGTTCCTACAATGAGCAGTTCTTC. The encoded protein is CASSKLLAGGSYNEQFF.

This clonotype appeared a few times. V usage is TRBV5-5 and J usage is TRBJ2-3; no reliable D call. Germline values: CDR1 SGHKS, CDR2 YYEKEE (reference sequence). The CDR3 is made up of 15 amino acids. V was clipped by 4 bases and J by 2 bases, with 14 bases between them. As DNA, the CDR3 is TGTGCCAGCAGCACCCGACCAGGATCCACAGATACGCAGTATTTT. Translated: CASSTRPGSTDTQYF.

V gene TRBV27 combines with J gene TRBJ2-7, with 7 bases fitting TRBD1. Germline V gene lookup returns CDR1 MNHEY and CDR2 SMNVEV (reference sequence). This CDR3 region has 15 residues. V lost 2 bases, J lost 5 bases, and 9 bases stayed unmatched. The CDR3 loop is CASSLSLTGWDEQYF. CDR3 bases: TGTGCCAGCAGTTTAAGTCTGACAGGGTGGGACGAGCAGTACTTC.

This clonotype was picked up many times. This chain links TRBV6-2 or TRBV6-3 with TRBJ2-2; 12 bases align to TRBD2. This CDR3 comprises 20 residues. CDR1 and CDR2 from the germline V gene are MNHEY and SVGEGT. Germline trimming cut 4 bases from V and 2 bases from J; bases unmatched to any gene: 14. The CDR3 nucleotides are TGTGCCAGCAGTTCCCTTTACTCGGGACTAGCGGGCGCTAACACCGGGGAGCTGTTTTTT. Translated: CASSSLYSGLAGANTGELFF.

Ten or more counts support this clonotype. CDR3 coding DNA: TGTGCCAGCAGTTACAGGGGAGATACGCAGTATTTT. Protein product: CASSYRGDTQYF. This chain connects TRBV6-6 to TRBJ2-3; D is perhaps TRBD1 (5 bases). Trimming stripped 2 bases from V and 5 bases from J, with 5 bases between. This CDR3 is 12 amino acids long. Germline CDR1 MNHNY, CDR2 SVGAGI (reference sequence).

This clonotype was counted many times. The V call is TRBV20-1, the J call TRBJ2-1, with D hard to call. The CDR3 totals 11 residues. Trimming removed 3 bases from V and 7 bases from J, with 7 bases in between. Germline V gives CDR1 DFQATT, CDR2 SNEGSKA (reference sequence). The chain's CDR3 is CSASKRNEQFF. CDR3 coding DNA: TGCAGTGCTAGTAAGAGGAATGAGCAGTTCTTC.

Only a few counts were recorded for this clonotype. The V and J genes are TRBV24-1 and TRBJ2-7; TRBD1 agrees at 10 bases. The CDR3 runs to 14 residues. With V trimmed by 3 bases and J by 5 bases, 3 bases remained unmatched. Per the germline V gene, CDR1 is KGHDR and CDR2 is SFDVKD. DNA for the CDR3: TGTGCCACCAGTGATGGGACAGGGGTTGACGAGCAGTACTTC. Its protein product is CATSDGTGVDEQYF.